One T cell receptor (beta chain) is described in this entry. Antigen specificity is unknown. The data were obtained in a study of T cells after yellow fever vaccination. Study findings and constraints: Though weaker, the secondary response peaked faster, on day 5 versus 15. FACS-sorted repertoires could harbor abundant contaminating bulk-population clonotypes. Most primary-vaccination clones reappeared after the booster (about 95% CD4, about 88% CD8).

Each CDR3 protein gets one entry after TCRdb re-called the 5' RACE reads with MiXCR. The data show 300,000 to 400,000 distinct CDR3 sequences, 8.7% seen once. Germline V gene lookup returns CDR1 KGHSH and CDR2 LQKENI. This CDR3 has 14 residues. The V and J ends lost 3 bases and 7 bases respectively, with 13 bases between them. The receptor's source is a man younger than 35 who received the YFV17D yellow fever vaccine. Specimen: PBMCs, collected on the day of the first yellow fever vaccination. This chain links TRBV18 with TRBJ2-1, with D possibly being TRBD1 or TRBD2 (5 bases each). CDR3 sequence: CASSPFDGANEQFF. DNA for the CDR3: TGTGCCAGCTCACCGTTCGACGGGGCGAATGAGCAGTTCTTC. Using reference TRBV18 and TRBJ2-1 for the parts outside the CDR3, the full variable domain is NAGVMQNPRHLVRRRGQEARLRCSPMKGHSHVYWYRQLPEEGLKFMVYLQKENIIDESGMPKERFSAEFPKEGPSILRIQQVVRGDSAAYFCASSPFDGANEQFFGPGTRLTVL.